These 21 T cell receptor beta chains share one sample of origin, sequenced in a study of human T cells and chemical hapten exposure (dated by TCRdb to about 2021). The sample's time point, from its label and the paper: pre-sensitization, week 0. Taken with the paper, the label for treatment or condition translates to: therapeutic diphenylcyclopropenone sensitization with weekly scalp DPC. Total RNA was extracted from unfractionated whole blood that had been collected in Tempus Blood RNA tubes. The protocol used for the library was RACE. The data were produced on a NextSeq 500. The public reads were run again by TCRdb, first through fastp at Q25 and then through MiXCR, and only productive beta chains were kept. Every CDR3 protein is listed once, alongside the most common genes and DNA of its rows. This sample comprises 35,000 to 40,000 distinct CDR3 sequences, 12% of them detected only once. Jointly, the top ten make up around 1.9% of the sample.

Sequenced here: whole blood, sampled in connection with sensitization to the hapten diphenylcyclopropenone (DPC). Every receptor here comes from a woman between 40 and 55 years old with alopecia areata. Some clones in this sample may be carry-over from other donors' samples.

This clonotype was observed a handful of times. The genes are TRBV9 and TRBJ2-7; TRBD1 matches at 9 bases. Germline lookup yields CDR1 SGDLS and CDR2 YYNGEE. The length of the CDR3 is 16 residues. The V and J ends lost 2 bases and 7 bases, in that order; junction bases with no gene match: 13. The CDR3 region is CASSVRDRASPGEQYF. As DNA, the CDR3 is TGTGCCAGCAGCGTGAGGGACAGGGCCTCCCCGGGTGAGCAGTACTTC.

This clonotype was found once. V gene TRBV4-1 combines with J gene TRBJ2-7, with 10 bases identical to TRBD2. Losses at the gene ends were 5 bases for V and 3 bases for J; bases not matched to a gene: 4. Germline V lookup: CDR1 MGHRA, CDR2 YSYEKL. The CDR3 spans 14 residues. CDR3 in DNA: TGCGCCAGCAGCTTTAGACTAGCGGGCTACGAGCAGTACTTC. As protein: CASSFRLAGYEQYF.

This clonotype was observed a few times. This chain joins TRBV20-1 and TRBJ2-1; 7 nucleotides align to TRBD1. The CDR3 has 14 amino acids. CDR1 and CDR2 from the germline V gene are DFQATT and SNEGSKA (reference sequence). J was trimmed by 6 bases and V by 5 bases; bases with no gene match: 10. In DNA form, the CDR3 reads TGCAGTGCTCAGGCGAGGGGGCAAGGCAATGAGCAGTTCTTC. This sequence encodes CSAQARGQGNEQFF.

This clonotype was seen many times. This sequence joins TRBV20-1 and TRBJ2-5; D gene ambiguous. The CDR3 consists of 15 residues. V dropped 0 bases and J dropped 1 base, with 12 bases sitting between them. Germline CDR1 reads DFQATT; CDR2 reads SNEGSKA (reference sequence). Here the CDR3 DNA reads TGCAGTGCTAGAGATTTCCTGGATAGCCAAGAGACCCAGTACTTC. Amino acids: CSARDFLDSQETQYF.

In this sample, this clonotype turned up many times. This chain links TRBV27 with TRBJ1-2; D gene uncertain. The CDR3 runs to 17 residues. The germline V gene encodes CDR1 MNHEY and CDR2 SMNVEV (reference sequence). V lost 0 bases to trimming and J lost 1 base, with 15 bases between them. CDR3 sequence reads: CASSLSLRFSHNYGYTF. The CDR3 DNA is TGTGCCAGCAGTTTATCCCTCCGGTTTTCCCATAACTATGGCTACACCTTC.

This clonotype came up a few times. This chain uses TRBV29-1 with TRBJ1-1; D is uncertain. V was trimmed by 5 bases and J by 10 bases, leaving 23 bases between them. CDR3 size: 14 residues. CDR1 is SQVTM and CDR2 is ANQGSEA in the germline V gene. DNA for the CDR3: TGCAGCGTTCAAGTTAGCATCCCCAACGGTGTAGCTTTCTTT. Its protein product is CSVQVSIPNGVAFF.

This clonotype was detected ten times or more. The gene calls are TRBV6-5 and TRBJ2-5; D ambiguous. Per the germline V gene, CDR1 is MNHEY and CDR2 is SVGAGI. The CDR3 has 17 amino acids. Trimming removed 0 bases from V and 1 base from J, with 15 bases in between. CDR3 in DNA: TGTGCCAGCAGTTACTCGGCCGGGTTCGGGTTCCAAGAGACCCAGTACTTC. Protein sequence: CASSYSAGFGFQETQYF.

The rearrangement uses TRBV29-1 and TRBJ1-1; the D is unclear. The CDR3 runs 12 residues. CDR1 is SQVTM and CDR2 is ANQGSEA in the germline V gene. Trimming removed 8 bases from V and 2 bases from J, with 12 bases in between. CDR3 coding DNA: TGCAGCTCCCAGCGGATAAACACTGAAGCTTTCTTT. This codes for CSSQRINTEAFF.

This chain links TRBV9 with TRBJ2-5, with TRBD2 as a possible D gene (6 bases). Trimming stripped 0 bases from V and 5 bases from J, with 11 bases between. The CDR3 covers 14 residues. Germline V gene lookup returns CDR1 SGDLS and CDR2 YYNGEE. The CDR3 loop reads CASSVGGLQETQYF. The CDR3 bases are TGTGCCAGCAGCGTAGGGGGACTTCAGGAGACCCAGTACTTC. Full variable domain (remainder filled in from reference TRBV9 and TRBJ2-5): DSGVTQTPKHLITATGQRVTLRCSPRSGDLSVYWYQQSLDQGLQFLIQYYNGEERAKGNILERFSAQQFPDLHSELNLSSLELGDSALYFCASSVGGLQETQYFGPGTRLLVL.

This clonotype has at least ten counts. This chain links TRBV9 with TRBJ2-3; 10 nucleotides align to TRBD2. The V and J ends lost 6 bases and 1 base, in that order; junction bases with no gene match: 8. This CDR3 contains 16 residues. Per germline, CDR1 SGDLS and CDR2 YYNGEE. The chain's CDR3 is CASTSGLAEGTDTQYF. In nucleotides, the CDR3 is TGTGCCAGCACCTCAGGACTAGCGGAGGGCACAGATACGCAGTATTTT. Full variable domain (missing parts from reference TRBV9 and TRBJ2-3): DSGVTQTPKHLITATGQRVTLRCSPRSGDLSVYWYQQSLDQGLQFLIQYYNGEERAKGNILERFSAQQFPDLHSELNLSSLELGDSALYFCASTSGLAEGTDTQYFGPGTRLTVL.

This clonotype has just a few counts. The chain recombines TRBV29-1 with TRBJ2-7; D perhaps matches TRBD1 (6 bases). Trimming cost V 4 bases and J 2 bases, with 15 bases left between them. The CDR3 runs to 14 residues. Germline lookup yields CDR1 SQVTM and CDR2 ANQGSEA. The CDR3 DNA is TGCAGCGTTGCAAGGACAGACATTCCCTACGAGCAGTACTTC. It encodes CSVARTDIPYEQYF.

V is TRBV4-1 and J is TRBJ2-7, with 7 bases lining up with TRBD1. The CDR3 is 15 amino acids. In germline, CDR1 is MGHRA, CDR2 YSYEKL. V lost 4 bases and J lost 4; bases outside the gene matches: 10. DNA of the CDR3: TGCGCCAGCAGCCGTCTGGAAGGGGGCATATACGAGCAGTACTTC. Encoded protein: CASSRLEGGIYEQYF.

This clonotype was recorded many times. The chain's CDR3 is CASSPQYEQFF. The CDR3 DNA reads as TGTGCCAGCAGTCCCCAGTATGAGCAGTTCTTC. The chain joins TRBV28 to TRBJ2-1; no clear D. The V and J ends lost 5 bases and 8 bases respectively, with 7 bases between them. The CDR3 sequence is 11 residues long. In germline, CDR1 is MDHEN, CDR2 SYDVKM. Using reference TRBV28 and TRBJ2-1 for the parts outside the CDR3, the full variable domain is DVKVTQSSRYLVKRTGEKVFLECVQDMDHENMFWYRQDPGLGLRLIYFSYDVKMKEKGDIPEGYSVSREKKERFSLILESASTNQTSMYLCASSPQYEQFFGPGTRLTVL.

The rearrangement joins TRBV11-2 to TRBJ2-3; D is unclear. The length of the CDR3 is 12 residues. The germline V gene has CDR1 SGHAT and CDR2 FQNNGV. V was pared by 4 bases and J by 4 bases, with 6 bases between. CDR3 region: CASSSIADTQYF. The DNA for the CDR3 is TGTGCCAGCAGCTCGATCGCAGATACGCAGTATTTT.

This clonotype was seen many times. The chain uses TRBV6-2 or TRBV6-3 and TRBJ2-7, with D possibly called TRBD1 or TRBD2 (5 bases each). The CDR3 covers 14 residues. The germline V gene encodes CDR1 MNHEY and CDR2 SVGEGT. V was trimmed by 5 bases and J by 6 bases, leaving 17 bases between them. CDR3 region: CASSATGIRGEQYF. CDR3 DNA sequence: TGTGCCAGCAGTGCTACCGGGATAAGGGGCGAGCAGTACTTC.

At least ten counts were recorded for this clonotype. The V gene is TRBV5-1, the J gene TRBJ1-1; D is possibly TRBD1 (6 bases). Germline CDR1 reads SGHRS; CDR2 reads YFSETQ. V lost 5 bases and J 1 base, leaving 15 bases between the germline ends. The CDR3 contains 15 residues. The CDR3 spells CASRGGGSTNTEAFF. CDR3 sequence (DNA): TGCGCCAGCAGAGGGGGAGGAAGTACGAACACTGAAGCTTTCTTT.

The V and J genes are TRBV28 and TRBJ2-7, with D possibly matching TRBD1 (5 bases). Trimming took 5 bases from V and 0 from J, leaving 11 bases between them. This CDR3 has 14 amino acids. Germline V gene sequence: CDR1 MDHEN, CDR2 SYDVKM. This CDR3 is CASSPGHSSYEQYF. The CDR3 coding sequence is TGTGCCAGCAGTCCTGGACACAGCTCCTACGAGCAGTACTTC.

This clonotype turned up a few times. The chain employs TRBV6-5 and TRBJ2-1; 8 nucleotides agree with TRBD1. Germline lookup yields CDR1 MNHEY and CDR2 SVGAGI. The CDR3 extends over 15 amino acids. V lost 7 bases, J lost 3 bases, and 8 bases stayed unmatched. The CDR3 is CASKLGQAGYNEQFF. The CDR3 DNA is TGTGCCAGCAAATTGGGACAGGCGGGCTACAATGAGCAGTTCTTC.

Ten or more counts support this clonotype. This chain uses TRBV20-1 with TRBJ2-3; no reliable D call. The CDR3 consists of 14 residues. The germline gives CDR1 DFQATT, CDR2 SNEGSKA (reference sequence). Trimming took off 0 bases at V and 6 bases at J, with 13 bases between the two ends. The CDR3 loop reads CSARDRKRVDTQYF. CDR3 in DNA: TGCAGTGCTAGAGATCGCAAACGGGTGGATACGCAGTATTTT.

This clonotype was seen at least ten times. The chain recombines TRBV12-3 or TRBV12-4 with TRBJ2-7; 7 bases agree with TRBD1. This CDR3 region has 14 residues. The J segment lost 3 bases and the V segment lost 2 bases, leaving 4 bases of the junction unmatched. CDR3: CASSLKGQVYEQYF. Written as DNA, the CDR3 is TGTGCCAGCAGTTTAAAAGGACAGGTCTACGAGCAGTACTTC.

This clonotype was observed a few times. A junction end diverges from the germline sequence, so it may reflect a read error. The chain carries TRBV28 and TRBJ1-6; D gene uncertain. CDR3 length equals 12 residues. From germline, CDR1 is MDHEN and CDR2 SYDVKM. The CDR3 DNA sequence: TGTGCCAGCAGGGACTATAGTTCACCCCTCCACTTT. Amino acids: CASRDYSSPLHF.